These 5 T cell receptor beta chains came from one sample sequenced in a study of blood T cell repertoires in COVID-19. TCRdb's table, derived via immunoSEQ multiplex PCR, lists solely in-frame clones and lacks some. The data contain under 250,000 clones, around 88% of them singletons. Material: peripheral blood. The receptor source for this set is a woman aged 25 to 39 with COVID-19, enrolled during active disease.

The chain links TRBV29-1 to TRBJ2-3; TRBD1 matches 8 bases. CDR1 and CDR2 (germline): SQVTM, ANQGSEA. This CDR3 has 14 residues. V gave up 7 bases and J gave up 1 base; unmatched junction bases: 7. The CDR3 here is CSGQGALGTDTQYF. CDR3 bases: TGCAGCGGCCAGGGGGCTTTGGGCACAGATACGCAGTATTTT.

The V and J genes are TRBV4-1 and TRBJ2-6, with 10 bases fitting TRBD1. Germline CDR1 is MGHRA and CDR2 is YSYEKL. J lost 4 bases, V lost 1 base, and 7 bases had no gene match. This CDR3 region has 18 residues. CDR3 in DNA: TGCGCCAGCAGCCAAGGGGACAGGGGCTGGGAAGGGGCCAACGTCCTGACTTTC. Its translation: CASSQGDRGWEGANVLTF.

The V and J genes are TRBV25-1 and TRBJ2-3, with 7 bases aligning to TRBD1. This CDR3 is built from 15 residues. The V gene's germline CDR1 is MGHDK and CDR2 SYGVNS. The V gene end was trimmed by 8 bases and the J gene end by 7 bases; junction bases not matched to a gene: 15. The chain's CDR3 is CASAPQQGFANTQYF. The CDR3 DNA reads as TGTGCCAGCGCCCCACAACAGGGGTTTGCGAATACGCAGTATTTT.

CDR3 sequence: CAISQNYGYTF. The CDR3 DNA follows: TGTGCCATCAGTCAGAACTATGGCTACACCTTC. The genes are TRBV10-3 and TRBJ1-2; D unresolved. The germline V and J ends were trimmed by 5 bases and 2 bases, with 3 bases remaining between them. The germline V gene encodes CDR1 ENHRY and CDR2 SYGVKD. This CDR3 contains 11 residues.

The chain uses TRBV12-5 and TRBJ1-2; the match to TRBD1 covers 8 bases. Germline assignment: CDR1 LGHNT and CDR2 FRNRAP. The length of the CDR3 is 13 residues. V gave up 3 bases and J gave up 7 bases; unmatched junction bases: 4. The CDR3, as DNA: TGTGCTAGTGGTTTTTCAGGGGGCGGTGGCTACACCTTC. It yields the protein CASGFSGGGGYTF.